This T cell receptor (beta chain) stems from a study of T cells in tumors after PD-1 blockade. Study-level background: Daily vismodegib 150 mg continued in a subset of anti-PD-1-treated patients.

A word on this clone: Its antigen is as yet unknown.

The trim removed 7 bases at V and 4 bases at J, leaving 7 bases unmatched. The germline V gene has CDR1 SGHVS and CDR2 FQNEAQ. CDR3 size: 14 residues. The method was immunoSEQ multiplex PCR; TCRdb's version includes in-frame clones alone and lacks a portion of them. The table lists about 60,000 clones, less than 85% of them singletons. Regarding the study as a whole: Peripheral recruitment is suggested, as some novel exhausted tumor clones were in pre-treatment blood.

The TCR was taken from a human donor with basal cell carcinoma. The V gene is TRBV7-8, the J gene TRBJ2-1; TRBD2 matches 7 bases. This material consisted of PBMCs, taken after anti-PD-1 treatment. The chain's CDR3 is CASTRGGVYNEQFF. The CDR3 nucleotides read TGTGCCAGCACCCGCGGGGGAGTTTACAATGAGCAGTTCTTC. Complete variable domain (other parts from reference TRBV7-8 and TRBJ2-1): GAGVSQSPRYKVAKRGQDVALRCDPISGHVSLFWYQQALGQGPEFLTYFQNEAQLDKSGLPSDRFFAERPEGSVSTLKIQRTQQEDSAVYLCASTRGGVYNEQFFGPGTRLTVL.